The next 12 T cell receptor beta chains were all read from a single sample in a study of T cell changes during pregnancy in multiple sclerosis. Measured with immunoSEQ multiplex PCR; TCRdb has only the in-frame clones, and not every one. This table holds tens of thousands of clones, roughly 88% found once. Sequencing used peripheral blood, obtained in the third trimester of pregnancy. These receptors all come from a female donor in good health, enrolled as a control in a pregnancy study.

The chain links TRBV5-6 to TRBJ2-7; the match to TRBD1 covers 10 bases. Germline CDR1 reads SGHDT; CDR2 reads YYEEEE. CDR3 size: 15 residues. V was clipped by 4 bases and J by 4 bases; unmatched bases: 8. This CDR3 is CASSRGGTGVYEQYF. In nucleotides, the CDR3 is TGTGCCAGCAGCCGGGGAGGGACAGGGGTATACGAGCAGTACTTC.

The V call is TRBV9, the J call TRBJ1-2; tentative D call: TRBD1 (6 bases). Germline CDR1 and CDR2: SGDLS and YYNGEE. Trimming took off 4 bases at V and 4 bases at J, with 23 bases between the two ends. The CDR3 has 17 residues. CDR3 sequence: CASSSPMDSESPYGYTF. DNA for the CDR3: TGTGCCAGCAGCTCCCCAATGGACAGCGAAAGCCCCTATGGCTACACCTTC. Filled out from reference TRBV9 and TRBJ1-2, the complete variable domain reads DSGVTQTPKHLITATGQRVTLRCSPRSGDLSVYWYQQSLDQGLQFLIQYYNGEERAKGNILERFSAQQFPDLHSELNLSSLELGDSALYFCASSSPMDSESPYGYTFGSGTRLTVV.

CDR3 sequence reads: CASSLDRPGAGGELFF. The CDR3 DNA reads as TGTGCCAGCAGCTTAGATAGGCCAGGGGCAGGCGGGGAGCTGTTTTTT. This chain uses TRBV11-2 with TRBJ2-2, with D maybe TRBD1 (6 bases). CDR1 is SGHAT and CDR2 is FQNNGV in the germline V gene. V lost 0 bases, J lost 7 bases, and 15 bases lay in between. The CDR3 is 16 residues long. The variable domain in full, with the rest retrieved from reference TRBV11-2 and TRBJ2-2, is EAGVAQSPRYKIIEKRQSVAFWCNPISGHATLYWYQQILGQGPKLLIQFQNNGVVDDSQLPKDRFSAERLKGVDSTLKIQPAKLEDSAVYLCASSLDRPGAGGELFFGEGSRLTVL.

The sample holds one count of this clone. The rearrangement links TRBV10-3 to TRBJ2-7; 12 bases are a match to TRBD2. The V gene end was trimmed by 6 bases and the J gene end by 1 base; junction bases not matched to a gene: 4. This CDR3 has 15 amino acids. CDR1 ENHRY and CDR2 SYGVKD come from the germline V gene. The CDR3, as DNA: TGTGCCATCAGCCGACTAGCGGGGGAGTCCTACGAGCAGTACTTC. It yields the protein CAISRLAGESYEQYF.

The chain uses TRBV7-6 and TRBJ2-7; 8 bases match TRBD1. This CDR3 region has 14 residues. Per germline, CDR1 SGHVS and CDR2 FNYEAQ. The trim removed 4 bases at V and 1 base at J, leaving 3 bases unmatched. CDR3 nucleotides: TGTGCCAGCAGCTCCGGACAGGGTTCCTACGAGCAGTACTTC. Translated, it gives CASSSGQGSYEQYF.

The chain recombines TRBV12-5 with TRBJ2-1; 9 bases match TRBD1. This CDR3 comprises 17 residues. Germline V gene data show CDR1 as LGHNT and CDR2 as FRNRAP. Trimming at V came to 2 bases and at J to 9 bases, leaving 14 bases not matched to a gene. CDR3 DNA: TGTGCTAGTGGTTTGTCGACCGGGACAGGGATTAAGGCTGAGCAGTTCTTC. Encoded protein: CASGLSTGTGIKAEQFF.

The genes are TRBV5-8 and TRBJ2-7; 7 bases line up with TRBD2. This CDR3 is 16 amino acids long. From germline, CDR1 is SGHTS and CDR2 YDEGEE. After removal of 4 bases from V and 3 bases from J, the junction contained 13 bases not matched to a gene. Here the CDR3 DNA reads TGTGCCAGCAGCCCGGCGGGCCTGGGAGGGGACTACGAGCAGTACTTC. Protein: CASSPAGLGGDYEQYF.

The gene calls are TRBV2 and TRBJ2-7; D is ambiguous. In germline, CDR1 is SNHLY, CDR2 FYNNEI. CDR3 length: 14 residues. The V end lost 2 bases, the J end lost 3 bases, and 11 bases lay between the germline ends. The CDR3 sequence: CASSEWQDSYEQYF. CDR3 sequence (DNA): TGTGCCAGCAGTGAATGGCAGGATAGCTACGAGCAGTACTTC. Using reference TRBV2 and TRBJ2-7 for the parts outside the CDR3, the full variable domain is EPEVTQTPSHQVTQMGQEVILRCVPISNHLYFYWYRQILGQKVEFLVSFYNNEISEKSEIFDDQFSVERPDGSNFTLKIRSTKLEDSAMYFCASSEWQDSYEQYFGPGTRLTVT.

The chain employs TRBV13 and TRBJ1-2; D perhaps matches TRBD1 (6 bases). Germline CDR1 and CDR2: PRHDT and FYEKMQ (reference sequence). The CDR3 has 13 amino acids. Deletions cut 3 bases from V and 5 bases from J, with 10 bases between. The CDR3: CASSFRGTYGYTF. DNA of the CDR3: TGTGCCAGCAGCTTCAGGGGAACTTATGGCTACACCTTC.

The J gene is TRBJ1-1, the V gene TRBV18; 9 positions match TRBD1. V lost 9 bases, J lost 3 bases, and 8 bases stayed unmatched. Germline loops: CDR1 KGHSH, CDR2 LQKENI. This CDR3 is 14 amino acids long. The CDR3 loop reads CASTGGTLHTEAFF. Here the CDR3 DNA reads TGTGCCAGTACAGGGGGCACACTCCACACTGAAGCTTTCTTT. The full variable domain, rest sourced from reference TRBV18 and TRBJ1-1, is NAGVMQNPRHLVRRRGQEARLRCSPMKGHSHVYWYRQLPEEGLKFMVYLQKENIIDESGMPKERFSAEFPKEGPSILRIQQVVRGDSAAYFCASTGGTLHTEAFFGQGTRLTVV.

The V call is TRBV2, the J call TRBJ2-1; 10 bases line up with TRBD2. Germline lookup yields CDR1 SNHLY and CDR2 FYNNEI. This CDR3 spans 17 amino acids. V shed 3 bases, J shed 5 bases, and the junction held 10 bases outside the gene matches. The DNA for the CDR3 is TGTGCCAGCAGTGAGGGAAGAGCGGGGGGGCATAACAATGAGCAGTTCTTC. It translates to CASSEGRAGGHNNEQFF.

V gene TRBV28 combines with J gene TRBJ2-1; D perhaps matches TRBD2 (5 bases). Germline CDR1 MDHEN, CDR2 SYDVKM. CDR3 size: 16 residues. The V and J ends lost 5 bases and 0 bases respectively, with 14 bases between them. The CDR3 nucleotides are TGTGCCAGCAGTCCCCAAGCGGCCCCCTCCTACAATGAGCAGTTCTTC. Translation gives CASSPQAAPSYNEQFF.